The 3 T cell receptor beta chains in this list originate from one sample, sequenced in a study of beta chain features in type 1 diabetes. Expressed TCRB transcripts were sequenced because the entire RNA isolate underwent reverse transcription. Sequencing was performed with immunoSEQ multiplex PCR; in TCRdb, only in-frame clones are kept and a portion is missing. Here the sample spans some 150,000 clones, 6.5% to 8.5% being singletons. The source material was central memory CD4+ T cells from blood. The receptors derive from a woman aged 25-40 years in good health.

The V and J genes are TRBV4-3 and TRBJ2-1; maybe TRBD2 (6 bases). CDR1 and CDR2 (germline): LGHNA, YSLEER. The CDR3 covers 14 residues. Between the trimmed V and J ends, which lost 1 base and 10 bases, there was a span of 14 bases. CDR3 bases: TGCGCCAGCAGCCAAGCGCGGGCGGGACGGGAGCAGTTCTTC. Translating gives CASSQARAGREQFF.

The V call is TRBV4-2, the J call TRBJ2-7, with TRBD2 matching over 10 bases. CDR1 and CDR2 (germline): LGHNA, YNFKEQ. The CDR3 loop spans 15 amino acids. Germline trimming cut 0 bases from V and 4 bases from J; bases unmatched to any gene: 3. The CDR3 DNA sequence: TGTGCCAGCAGCCAAGAGTCTAGCGGGAGTTACGAGCAGTACTTC. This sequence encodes CASSQESSGSYEQYF.

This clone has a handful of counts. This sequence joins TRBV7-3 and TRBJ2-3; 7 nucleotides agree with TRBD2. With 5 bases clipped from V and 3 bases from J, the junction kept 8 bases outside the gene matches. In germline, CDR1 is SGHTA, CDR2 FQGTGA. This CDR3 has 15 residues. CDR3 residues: CASSLQAGWTDTQYF. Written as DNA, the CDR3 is TGTGCCAGCAGCCTCCAAGCGGGATGGACAGATACGCAGTATTTT.